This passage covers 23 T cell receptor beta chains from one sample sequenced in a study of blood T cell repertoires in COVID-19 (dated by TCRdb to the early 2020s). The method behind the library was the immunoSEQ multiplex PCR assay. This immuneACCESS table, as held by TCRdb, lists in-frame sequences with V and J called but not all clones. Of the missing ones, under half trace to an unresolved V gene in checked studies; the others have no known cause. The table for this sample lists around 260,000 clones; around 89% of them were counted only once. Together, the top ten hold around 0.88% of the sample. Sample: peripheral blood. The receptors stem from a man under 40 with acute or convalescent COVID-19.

The CDR3 DNA reads TGTGCCAGCAGTTTATCCGGACAGCCCCTCTATGGCTACACCTTC. Translation: CASSLSGQPLYGYTF. The rearrangement joins TRBV27 to TRBJ1-2; the D gene is possibly TRBD1 (6 bases). The V gene lost 0 bases and the J gene lost 4 bases, with 12 bases spanning the gap. The CDR3 loop spans 15 amino acids. Germline values: CDR1 MNHEY, CDR2 SMNVEV (reference sequence).

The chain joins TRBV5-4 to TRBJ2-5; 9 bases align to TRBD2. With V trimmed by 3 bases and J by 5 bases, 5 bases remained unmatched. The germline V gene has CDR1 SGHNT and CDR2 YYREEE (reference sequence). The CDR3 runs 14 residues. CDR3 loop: CASSWTSDVETQYF. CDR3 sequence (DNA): TGTGCCAGCAGCTGGACTAGCGATGTCGAGACCCAGTACTTC. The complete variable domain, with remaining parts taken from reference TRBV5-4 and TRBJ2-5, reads ETGVTQSPTHLIKTRGQQVTLRCSSQSGHNTVSWYQQALGQGPQFIFQYYREEENGRGNFPPRFSGLQFPNYSSELNVNALELDDSALYLCASSWTSDVETQYFGPGTRLLVL.

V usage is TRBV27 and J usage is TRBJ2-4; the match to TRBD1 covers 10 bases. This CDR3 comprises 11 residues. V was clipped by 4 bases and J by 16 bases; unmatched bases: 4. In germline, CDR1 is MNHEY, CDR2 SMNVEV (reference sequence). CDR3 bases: TGTGCCAGCAGTTCGGGACAGGGGAGCTACTTC. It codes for CASSSGQGSYF.

This CDR3 reads CASSLARSSGSGYNEQFF. In nucleotides, the CDR3 is TGCGCCAGCAGCTTGGCCCGTTCTAGCGGGAGCGGTTACAATGAGCAGTTCTTC. V gene TRBV5-1 combines with J gene TRBJ2-1, with TRBD2 matching 10 bases. CDR1 and CDR2 (germline): SGHRS, YFSETQ. This CDR3 contains 18 residues. J gave up 4 bases and V 0 bases, and 10 bases lay outside the gene matches.

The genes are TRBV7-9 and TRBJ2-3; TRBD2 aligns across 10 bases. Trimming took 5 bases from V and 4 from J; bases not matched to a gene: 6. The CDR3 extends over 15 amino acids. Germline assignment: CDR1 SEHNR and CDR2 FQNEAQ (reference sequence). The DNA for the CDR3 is TGTGCCAGCAGCCTACTAGCGGGGAAGGCAGATACGCAGTATTTT. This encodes CASSLLAGKADTQYF.

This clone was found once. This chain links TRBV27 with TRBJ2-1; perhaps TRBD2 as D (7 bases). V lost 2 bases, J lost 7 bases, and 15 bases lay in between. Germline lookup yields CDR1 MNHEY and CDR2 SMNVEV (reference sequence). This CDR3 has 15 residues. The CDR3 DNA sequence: TGTGCCAGCAGTTTAAAGGGGGGGATATGGAATGAGCAGTTCTTC. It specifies CASSLKGGIWNEQFF.

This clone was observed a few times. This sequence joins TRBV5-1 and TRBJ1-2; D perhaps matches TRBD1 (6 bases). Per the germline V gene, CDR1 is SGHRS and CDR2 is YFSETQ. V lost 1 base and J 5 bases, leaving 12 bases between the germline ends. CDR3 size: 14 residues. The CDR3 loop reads CASSLSGVEYGYTF. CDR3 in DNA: TGCGCCAGCAGCTTGTCAGGGGTTGAATATGGCTACACCTTC.

The CDR3 loop reads CASRTDKNTEAFF. The DNA for the CDR3 is TGTGCCAGTAGGACAGACAAGAACACTGAAGCTTTCTTT. The chain couples TRBV19 to TRBJ1-1, with a weak D call TRBD1 (5 bases). Deletions cut 6 bases from V and 1 base from J, with 9 bases between. The germline V gene encodes CDR1 LNHDA and CDR2 SQIVND (reference sequence). This CDR3 spans 13 amino acids.

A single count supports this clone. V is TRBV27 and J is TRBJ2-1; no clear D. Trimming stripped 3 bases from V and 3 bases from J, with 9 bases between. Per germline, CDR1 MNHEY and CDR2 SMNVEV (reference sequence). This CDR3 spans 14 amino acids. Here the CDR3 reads CASSFAGDYNEQFF. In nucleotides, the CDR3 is TGTGCCAGCAGTTTTGCAGGCGACTACAATGAGCAGTTCTTC.

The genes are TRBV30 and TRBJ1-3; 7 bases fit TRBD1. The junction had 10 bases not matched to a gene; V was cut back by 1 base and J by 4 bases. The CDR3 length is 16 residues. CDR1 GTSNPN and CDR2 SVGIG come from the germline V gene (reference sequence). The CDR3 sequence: CAWSDLRGRWGNTIYF. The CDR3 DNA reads TGTGCCTGGAGTGATCTGAGGGGGCGATGGGGAAACACCATATATTTT.

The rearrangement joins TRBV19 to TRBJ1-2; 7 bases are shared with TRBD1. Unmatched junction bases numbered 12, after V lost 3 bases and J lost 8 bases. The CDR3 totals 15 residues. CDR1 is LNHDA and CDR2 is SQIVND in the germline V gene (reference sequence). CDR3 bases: TGTGCCAGTAGTATCGGACAGGTCGGACCGGAGGGCTACACCTTC. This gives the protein CASSIGQVGPEGYTF.

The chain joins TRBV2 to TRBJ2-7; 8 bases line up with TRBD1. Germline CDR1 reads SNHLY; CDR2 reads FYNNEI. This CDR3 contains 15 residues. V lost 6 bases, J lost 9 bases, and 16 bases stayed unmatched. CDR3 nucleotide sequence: TGTGCCAGCAGATCTCACGACAGGGGCCAAGGGGGGCAGTACTTC. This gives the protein CASRSHDRGQGGQYF.

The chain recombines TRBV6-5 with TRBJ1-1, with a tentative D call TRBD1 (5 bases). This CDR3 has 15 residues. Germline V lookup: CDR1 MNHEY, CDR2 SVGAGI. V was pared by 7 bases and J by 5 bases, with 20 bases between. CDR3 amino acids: CASTAGPRISTEAFF. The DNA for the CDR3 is TGTGCCAGCACCGCGGGACCGAGGATTTCTACTGAAGCTTTCTTT.

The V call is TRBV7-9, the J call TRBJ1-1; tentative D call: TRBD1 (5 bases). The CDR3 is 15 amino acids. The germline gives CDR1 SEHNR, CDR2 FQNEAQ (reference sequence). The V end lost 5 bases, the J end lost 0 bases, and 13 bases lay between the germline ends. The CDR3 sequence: CASSEMRQLNTEAFF. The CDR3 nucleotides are TGTGCCAGCAGCGAAATGAGACAGCTGAACACTGAAGCTTTCTTT.

The CDR3 DNA reads TGTGCCAGCAGTTCGGTGGACAGGGGGCTTGCCGAAAAACTGTTTTTT. Protein: CASSSVDRGLAEKLFF. The rearrangement links TRBV6-5 to TRBJ1-4, with 11 nucleotides matching TRBD1. The CDR3 has 16 residues. Germline trimming cut 4 bases from V and 8 bases from J; bases unmatched to any gene: 9. The germline CDR1 and CDR2 sequences are MNHEY and SVGAGI.

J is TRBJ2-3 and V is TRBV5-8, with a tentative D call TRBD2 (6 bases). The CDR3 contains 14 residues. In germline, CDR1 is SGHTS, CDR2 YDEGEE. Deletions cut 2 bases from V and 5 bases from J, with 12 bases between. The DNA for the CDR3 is TGTGCCAGCAGCTTAGGAGGGAGTAAAGATACGCAGTATTTT. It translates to CASSLGGSKDTQYF.

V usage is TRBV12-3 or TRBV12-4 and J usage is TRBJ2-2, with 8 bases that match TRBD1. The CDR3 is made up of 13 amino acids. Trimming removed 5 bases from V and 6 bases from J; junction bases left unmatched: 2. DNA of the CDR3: TGTGCCAGCAGTCTACAGGGGGCCGGGGAGCTGTTTTTT. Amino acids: CASSLQGAGELFF.

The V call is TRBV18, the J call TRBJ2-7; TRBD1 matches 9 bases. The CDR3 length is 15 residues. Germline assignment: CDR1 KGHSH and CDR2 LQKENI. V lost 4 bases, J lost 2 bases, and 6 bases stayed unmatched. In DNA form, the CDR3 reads TGTGCCAGCTCACTCGGACAGGGGAGGACCTACGAGCAGTACTTC. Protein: CASSLGQGRTYEQYF. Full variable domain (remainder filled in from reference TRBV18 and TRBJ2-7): NAGVMQNPRHLVRRRGQEARLRCSPMKGHSHVYWYRQLPEEGLKFMVYLQKENIIDESGMPKERFSAEFPKEGPSILRIQQVVRGDSAAYFCASSLGQGRTYEQYFGPGTRLTVT.

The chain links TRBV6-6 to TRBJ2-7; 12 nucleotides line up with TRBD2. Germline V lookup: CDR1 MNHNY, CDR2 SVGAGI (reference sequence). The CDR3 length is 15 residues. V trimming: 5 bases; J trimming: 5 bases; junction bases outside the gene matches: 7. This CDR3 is CASSPLAGGTDEQYF. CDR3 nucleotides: TGTGCCAGCAGTCCACTAGCGGGGGGAACCGACGAGCAGTACTTC.

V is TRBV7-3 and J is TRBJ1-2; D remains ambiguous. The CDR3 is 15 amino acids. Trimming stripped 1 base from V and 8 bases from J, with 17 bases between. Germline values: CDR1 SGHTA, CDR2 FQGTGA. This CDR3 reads CASSLNPGGVRGYTF. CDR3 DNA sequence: TGTGCCAGCAGCTTAAATCCGGGAGGAGTGCGGGGCTACACCTTC.

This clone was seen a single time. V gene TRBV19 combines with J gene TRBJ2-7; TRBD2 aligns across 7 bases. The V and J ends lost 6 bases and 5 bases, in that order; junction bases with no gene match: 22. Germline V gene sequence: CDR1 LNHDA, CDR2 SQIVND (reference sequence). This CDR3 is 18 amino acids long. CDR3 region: CASRKRGRSGDAGNEQYF. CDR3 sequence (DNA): TGTGCCAGTAGAAAGAGGGGCAGGAGCGGGGACGCAGGAAACGAGCAGTACTTC.

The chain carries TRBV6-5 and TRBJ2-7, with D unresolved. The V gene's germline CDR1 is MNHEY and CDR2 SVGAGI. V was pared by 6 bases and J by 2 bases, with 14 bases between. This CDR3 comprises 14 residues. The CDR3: CASRTGSPPYEQYF. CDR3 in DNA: TGTGCCAGCAGGACCGGGTCCCCACCCTACGAGCAGTACTTC.

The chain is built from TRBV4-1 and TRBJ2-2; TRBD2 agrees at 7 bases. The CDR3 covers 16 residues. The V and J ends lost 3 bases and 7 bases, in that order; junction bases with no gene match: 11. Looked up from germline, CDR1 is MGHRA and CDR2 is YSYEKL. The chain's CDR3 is CASSHGTTSGGGELFF. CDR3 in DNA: TGCGCCAGCAGCCACGGGACGACATCGGGAGGCGGGGAGCTGTTTTTT.